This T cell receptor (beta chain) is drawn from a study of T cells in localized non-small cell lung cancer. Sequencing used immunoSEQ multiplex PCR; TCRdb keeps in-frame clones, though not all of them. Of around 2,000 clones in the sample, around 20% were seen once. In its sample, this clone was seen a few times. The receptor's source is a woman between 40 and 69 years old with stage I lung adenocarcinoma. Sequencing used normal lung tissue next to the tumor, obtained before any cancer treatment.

The CDR3 is CASTTTVRNYGYTF. As DNA, the CDR3 is TGTGCCAGCACCACGACAGTGCGTAACTATGGCTACACCTTC. This chain connects TRBV12-5 to TRBJ1-2; maybe TRBD1 (5 bases). This CDR3 spans 14 amino acids. Germline V gives CDR1 LGHNT, CDR2 FRNRAP.